The 11 T cell receptor beta chains below were found in one sample sequenced in a study of regulatory T cells in long-lasting Graves disease. The time point was: newly diagnosed GD, antithyroid drugs for less than 3 months. RNA from PBMCs was the source of the TCR library. CDR3 regions were amplified by Arm-PCR using iRepertoire HTBI primers to build TCR beta libraries. TCRdb reprocessed the multiplex PCR reads via MiXCR and lists one record per CDR3 protein. The sample carries approximately 470,000 distinct CDR3 sequences, about 17% recorded once. This sample also appeared in a second study, on T cells in Graves' hyperthyroidism and ophthalmopathy.

The sequencing used peripheral blood mononuclear cells (PBMCs), collected at new diagnosis, from a patient treated with antithyroid drugs. The receptors derive from a man aged 40-55 years with Graves disease.

This clonotype was seen at least ten times. The V gene is TRBV20-1, the J gene TRBJ2-1; the match to TRBD2 covers 13 bases. Germline V gene data show CDR1 as DFQATT and CDR2 as SNEGSKA (reference sequence). The length of the CDR3 is 15 residues. V lost 5 bases to trimming and J lost 9 bases; unmatched junction nucleotides: 10. The CDR3 loop is CSAGTLAGGPSEQFF. CDR3 DNA: TGCAGTGCTGGAACACTAGCGGGAGGGCCCAGTGAGCAGTTCTTC.

A note on this clonotype: A much larger clone sits a single nucleotide away, making a read error possible. V is TRBV6-2 or TRBV6-3 and J is TRBJ1-5; D unresolved. The CDR3 totals 19 residues. Germline loops: CDR1 MNHEY, CDR2 SVGEGT. The CDR3 region has the DNA TGTGCCAGCAGTGAAAACTTCTTTACAGATCTATATAGCGATCAGCCCCAGCATTTT. It specifies CASSENFFTDLYSDQPQHF.

This clonotype was recorded at least ten times. V and J are TRBV4-2 and TRBJ2-1, with D possibly TRBD1 on 6 matching bases. V was trimmed by 2 bases and J by 8 bases, leaving 19 bases between them. From germline, CDR1 is LGHNA and CDR2 YNFKEQ. CDR3 length: 16 residues. The CDR3 nucleotides are TGTGCCAGCAGCCAACGGGGCAGGGGTGTGGTTGATGAGCAGTTCTTC. Protein sequence: CASSQRGRGVVDEQFF.

This clonotype was observed many times. The rearrangement joins TRBV11-3 to TRBJ2-3, with 8 bases aligning to TRBD1. The CDR3 is 15 residues long. V shed 5 bases and J 2 bases; nucleotides not matched to a gene: 6. Germline CDR1 SGHNT, CDR2 YENEEA. CDR3 nucleotide sequence: TGTGCCAGCAGCCTGCAGGGGGCACACACAGATACGCAGTATTTT. It translates to CASSLQGAHTDTQYF.

In this sample, this clonotype turned up many times. This chain connects TRBV6-5 to TRBJ1-2; D gene unclear. Germline assignment: CDR1 MNHEY and CDR2 SVGAGI. Trimming removed 2 bases from V and 6 bases from J, with 13 bases in between. CDR3 length: 14 amino acids. The CDR3 nucleotides are TGTGCCAGCAGTTACCTGCGTAGCGGCAATGGCTACACCTTC. This sequence encodes CASSYLRSGNGYTF.

At least ten counts were recorded for this clonotype. The chain recombines TRBV2 with TRBJ2-1; the match to TRBD1 covers 9 bases. The V gene end was trimmed by 7 bases and the J gene end by 9 bases; junction bases not matched to a gene: 7. CDR1 and CDR2 from the germline V gene are SNHLY and FYNNEI. This CDR3 has 13 residues. The CDR3 is CASNRDRAVEQFF. The CDR3 DNA is TGTGCCAGCAACCGGGACAGGGCGGTTGAGCAGTTCTTC.

In this sample, this clonotype turned up many times. The chain's CDR3 is CASSSPGAAQETQYF. The DNA of the CDR3 is TGTGCCAGCAGCTCCCCCGGGGCAGCACAAGAGACCCAGTACTTC. J is TRBJ2-5 and V is TRBV27; D assignment may be TRBD1 or TRBD2 (5 bases each). This CDR3 has 15 amino acids. Germline CDR1 and CDR2: MNHEY and SMNVEV (reference sequence). Trimming took off 6 bases at V and 2 bases at J, with 16 bases between the two ends.

This clonotype was detected many times. The chain's CDR3 is CAWSPGRPFEQYF. Written as DNA, the CDR3 is TGTGCCTGGAGCCCCGGACGACCCTTCGAGCAGTACTTC. The chain uses TRBV30 and TRBJ2-7, with D unresolved. V lost 3 bases to trimming and J lost 6 bases, with 15 bases between them. Germline-derived CDR1 and CDR2 are GTSNPN and SVGIG (reference sequence). This CDR3 is built from 13 residues.

This clonotype was seen ten or more times. The CDR3 sequence: CSASTDYTDTQYF. The CDR3 DNA reads TGCAGTGCTTCGACGGACTACACAGATACGCAGTATTTT. This rearrangement joins TRBV20-1 to TRBJ2-3, with D possibly matching TRBD2 (6 bases). Trimming took 5 bases from V and 2 from J, leaving 11 bases between them. The germline V gene encodes CDR1 DFQATT and CDR2 SNEGSKA (reference sequence). This CDR3 region has 13 residues.

At least ten counts were recorded for this clonotype. This chain uses TRBV28 with TRBJ1-4; no reliable D call. Deletions cut 2 bases from V and 8 bases from J, with 15 bases between. CDR1 is MDHEN, CDR2 SYDVKM, per germline. The CDR3 totals 15 residues. CDR3 amino acids: CASSLSYPSGEKLFF. The CDR3 DNA is TGTGCCAGCAGTTTAAGTTATCCCTCGGGCGAAAAACTGTTTTTT. Drawing the rest from reference TRBV28 and TRBJ1-4, the complete variable domain is DVKVTQSSRYLVKRTGEKVFLECVQDMDHENMFWYRQDPGLGLRLIYFSYDVKMKEKGDIPEGYSVSREKKERFSLILESASTNQTSMYLCASSLSYPSGEKLFFGSGTQLSVL.

This clonotype was counted at least ten times. V gene TRBV28 combines with J gene TRBJ2-7; D may be TRBD1 or TRBD2 (5 bases each). This CDR3 region has 12 residues. Trimming took off 4 bases at V and 7 bases at J, with 11 bases between the two ends. CDR1 and CDR2 from the germline V gene are MDHEN and SYDVKM. The CDR3 sequence: CASSSGPREQYF. For the CDR3, the DNA is TGTGCCAGCAGTTCGGGACCGCGGGAGCAGTACTTC.